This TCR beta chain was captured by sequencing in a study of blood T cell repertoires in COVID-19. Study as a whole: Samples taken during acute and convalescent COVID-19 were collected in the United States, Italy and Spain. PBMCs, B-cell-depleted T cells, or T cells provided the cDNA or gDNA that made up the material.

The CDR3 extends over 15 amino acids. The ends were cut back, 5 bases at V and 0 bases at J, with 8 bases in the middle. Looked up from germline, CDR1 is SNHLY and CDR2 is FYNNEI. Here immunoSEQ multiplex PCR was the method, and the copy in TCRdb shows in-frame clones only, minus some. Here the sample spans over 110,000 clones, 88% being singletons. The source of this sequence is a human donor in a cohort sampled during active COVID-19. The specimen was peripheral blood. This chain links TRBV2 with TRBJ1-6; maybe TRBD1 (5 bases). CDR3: CASSPRGSYNSPLHF. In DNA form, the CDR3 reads TGTGCCAGCAGTCCTAGGGGCTCCTATAATTCACCCCTCCACTTT.